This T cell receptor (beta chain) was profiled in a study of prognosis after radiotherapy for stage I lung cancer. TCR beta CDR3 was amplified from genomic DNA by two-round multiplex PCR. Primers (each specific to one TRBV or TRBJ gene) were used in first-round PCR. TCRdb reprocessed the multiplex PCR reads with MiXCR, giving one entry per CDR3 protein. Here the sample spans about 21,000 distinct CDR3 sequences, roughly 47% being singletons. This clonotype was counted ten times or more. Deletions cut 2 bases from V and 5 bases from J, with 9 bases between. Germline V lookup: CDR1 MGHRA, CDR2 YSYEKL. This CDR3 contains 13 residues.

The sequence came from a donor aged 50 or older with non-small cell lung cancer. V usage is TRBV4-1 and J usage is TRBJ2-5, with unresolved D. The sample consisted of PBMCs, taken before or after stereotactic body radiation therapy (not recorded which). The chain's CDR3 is CASSQWRRETQYF. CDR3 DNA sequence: TGCGCCAGCAGCCAATGGCGACGGGAGACCCAGTACTTC.